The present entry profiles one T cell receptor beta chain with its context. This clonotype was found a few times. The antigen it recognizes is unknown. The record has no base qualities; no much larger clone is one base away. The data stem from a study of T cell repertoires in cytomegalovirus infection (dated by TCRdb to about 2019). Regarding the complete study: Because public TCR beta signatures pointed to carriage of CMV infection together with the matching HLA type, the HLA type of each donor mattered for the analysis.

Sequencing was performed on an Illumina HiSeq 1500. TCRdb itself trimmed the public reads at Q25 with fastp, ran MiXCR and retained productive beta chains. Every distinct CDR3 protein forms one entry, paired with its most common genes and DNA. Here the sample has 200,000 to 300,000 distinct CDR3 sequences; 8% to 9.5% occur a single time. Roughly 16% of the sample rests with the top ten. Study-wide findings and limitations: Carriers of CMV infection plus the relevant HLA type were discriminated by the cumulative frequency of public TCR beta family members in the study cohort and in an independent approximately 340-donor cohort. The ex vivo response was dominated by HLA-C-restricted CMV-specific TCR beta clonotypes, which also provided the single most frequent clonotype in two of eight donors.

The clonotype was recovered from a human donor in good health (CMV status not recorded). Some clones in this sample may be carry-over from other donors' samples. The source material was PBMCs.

The CDR3 region has the sequence CASSLTFQGAGYTF. In nucleotides, the sequence is TGCGCCAGCAGCTTGACGTTCCAGGGCGCTGGCTACACCTTC. The rearrangement combines TRBV5-1 with TRBJ1-2; matching of 5 bases hints at TRBD1 as the D gene. CDR1 and CDR2, per the germline V gene, are SGHRS and YFSETQ. The CDR3, from cysteine to phenylalanine, totals 14 residues. Kept here is only the CDR3 DNA, which spans 42 bases and is read in frame from base 1. The V and J ends are trimmed by 1 base and 7 bases, leaving 14 bases between them.